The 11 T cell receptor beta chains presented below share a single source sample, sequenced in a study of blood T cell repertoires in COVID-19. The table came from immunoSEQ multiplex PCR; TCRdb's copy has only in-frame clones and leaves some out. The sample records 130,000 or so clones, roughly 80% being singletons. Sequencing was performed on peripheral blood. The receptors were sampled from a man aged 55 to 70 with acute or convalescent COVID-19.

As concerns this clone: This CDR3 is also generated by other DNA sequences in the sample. The CDR3 spells CASSLGTGVGETQYF. DNA for the CDR3: TGCGCCAGCAGCTTGGGGACCGGGGTAGGAGAGACCCAGTACTTC. This chain uses TRBV5-1 with TRBJ2-5, with D possibly matching TRBD2 (5 bases). With 0 bases removed from V and 4 bases from J, the gap between germline ends came to 13 bases. This CDR3 comprises 15 residues. Germline V gene data show CDR1 as SGHRS and CDR2 as YFSETQ.

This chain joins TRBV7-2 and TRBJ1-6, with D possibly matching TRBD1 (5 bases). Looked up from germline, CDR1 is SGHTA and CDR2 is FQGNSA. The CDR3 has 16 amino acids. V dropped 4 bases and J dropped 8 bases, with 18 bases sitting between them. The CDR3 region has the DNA TGTGCCAGCAGCTGGAGCCCCGGGCAGGGATATTCACCCCTCCACTTT. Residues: CASSWSPGQGYSPLHF.

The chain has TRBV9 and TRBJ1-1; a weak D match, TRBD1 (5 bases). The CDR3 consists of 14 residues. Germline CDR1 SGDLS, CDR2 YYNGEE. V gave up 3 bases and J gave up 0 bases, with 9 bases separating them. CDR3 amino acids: CASSGTGMNTEAFF. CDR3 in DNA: TGTGCCAGCAGCGGAACAGGTATGAACACTGAAGCTTTCTTT.

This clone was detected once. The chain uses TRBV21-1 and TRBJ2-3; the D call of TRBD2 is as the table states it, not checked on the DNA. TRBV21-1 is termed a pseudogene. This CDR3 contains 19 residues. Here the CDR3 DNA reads TGTGCCAGCAGCAAAGAAGCGGGAACTCGGGAACTAAGCACAGATACGCAGTATTTT. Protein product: CASSKEAGTRELSTDTQYF.

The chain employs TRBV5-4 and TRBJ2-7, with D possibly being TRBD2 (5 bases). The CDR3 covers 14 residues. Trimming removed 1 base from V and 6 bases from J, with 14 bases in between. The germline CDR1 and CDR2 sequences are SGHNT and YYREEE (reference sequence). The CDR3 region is CASSLRTSGSEQYF. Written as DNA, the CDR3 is TGTGCCAGCAGCTTGAGGACTTCCGGGTCCGAGCAGTACTTC.

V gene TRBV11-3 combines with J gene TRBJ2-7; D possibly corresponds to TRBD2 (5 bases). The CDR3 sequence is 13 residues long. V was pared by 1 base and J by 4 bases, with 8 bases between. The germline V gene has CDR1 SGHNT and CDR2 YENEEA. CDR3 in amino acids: CASSLARGYEQYF. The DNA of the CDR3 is TGTGCCAGCAGCTTAGCTCGCGGGTACGAGCAGTACTTC.

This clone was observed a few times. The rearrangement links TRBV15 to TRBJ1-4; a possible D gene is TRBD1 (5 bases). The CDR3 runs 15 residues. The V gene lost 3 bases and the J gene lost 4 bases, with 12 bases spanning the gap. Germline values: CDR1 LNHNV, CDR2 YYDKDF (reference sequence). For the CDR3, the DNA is TGTGCCACCAGCAGCCAGGGCTTAAGTAATGAAAAACTGTTTTTT. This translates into CATSSQGLSNEKLFF.

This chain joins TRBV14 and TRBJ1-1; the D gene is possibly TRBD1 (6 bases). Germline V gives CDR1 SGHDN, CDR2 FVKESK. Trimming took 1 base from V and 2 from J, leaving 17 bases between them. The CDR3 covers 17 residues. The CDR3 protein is CASSQVGGRGPNTEAFF. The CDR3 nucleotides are TGTGCCAGCAGCCAAGTTGGCGGCAGGGGTCCCAACACTGAAGCTTTCTTT. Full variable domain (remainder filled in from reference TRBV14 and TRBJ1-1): EAGVTQFPSHSVIEKGQTVTLRCDPISGHDNLYWYRRVMGKEIKFLLHFVKESKQDESGMPNNRFLAERTGGTYSTLKVQPAELEDSGVYFCASSQVGGRGPNTEAFFGQGTRLTVV.

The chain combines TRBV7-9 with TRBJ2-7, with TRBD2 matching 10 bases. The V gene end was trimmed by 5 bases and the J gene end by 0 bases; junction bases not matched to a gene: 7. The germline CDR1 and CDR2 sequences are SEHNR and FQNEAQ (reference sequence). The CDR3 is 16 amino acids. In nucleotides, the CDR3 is TGTGCCAGCAGCCTTCGAGGGACTAGCGCCTCCTACGAGCAGTACTTC. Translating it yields CASSLRGTSASYEQYF.

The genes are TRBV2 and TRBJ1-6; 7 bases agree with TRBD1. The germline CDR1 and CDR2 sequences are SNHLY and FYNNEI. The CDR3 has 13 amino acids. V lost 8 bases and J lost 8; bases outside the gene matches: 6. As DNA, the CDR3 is TGTGCCAGCGGACAGGTGATCGATTCACCCCTCCACTTT. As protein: CASGQVIDSPLHF.

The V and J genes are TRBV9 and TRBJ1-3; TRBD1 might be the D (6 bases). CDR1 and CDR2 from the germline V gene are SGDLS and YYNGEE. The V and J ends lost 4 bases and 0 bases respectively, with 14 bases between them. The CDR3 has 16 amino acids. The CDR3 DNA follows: TGTGCCAGCAGCAGCGGGGGCTGGAGCTCTGGAAACACCATATATTTT. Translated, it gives CASSSGGWSSGNTIYF.